This is a list of T cell receptor beta chains from one sample in a study of cytomegalovirus exposure and HLA in healthy donors. Data came from immunoSEQ multiplex PCR; TCRdb stores just in-frame clones and leaves some out. The data hold roughly 150,000 clones, with 83% observed a single time. The sample consisted of PBMCs. The receptor source for this set is a man between 45 and 60 years old in good health and CMV-seropositive. CDR3s leave out the opening cysteine and the closing phenylalanine or tryptophan. Clone size is stated in some rows and not others, as once, few, many or a class when expanded.

V	J	size	CDR3
TRBV28	TRBJ1-5	NA	ASSLIGRENQPQH
TRBV10-3	TRBJ2-1	NA	AISERGAGGEQF
TRBV6-4	TRBJ2-1	NA	ASSDSVIAGGRNEQF
TRBV10-1	TRBJ2-5	NA	ASSKDRGRETQY
TRBV6-1	TRBJ1-6	NA	ASSEVGATNSPLH
TRBV4-2	TRBJ2-2	few	ASSQEGANPGELF
TRBV18	TRBJ2-2	NA	ASWRGSPGGLF
TRBV7-9	TRBJ2-4	once	ASSLGRGNIQY
TRBV5-1	TRBJ2-5	NA	ASSLGLAGDPEGVTQY
TRBV9	TRBJ2-1	NA	ASSGSGGPSSYNEQF
TRBV5-1	TRBJ2-7	NA	ASSLFPRDRGGTYEQY
TRBV28	TRBJ1-5	NA	ASSLPQGNQPQH
TRBV7-2	TRBJ2-1	NA	ASSSSGGARSDEQF
TRBV27	TRBJ2-3	NA	ASSPDSTDTQY
TRBV5-6	TRBJ2-7	NA	ASSYGTSYEQY
TRBV10-3	TRBJ1-1	NA	AISPTQWAALMNTEAF
TRBV5-6	TRBJ1-4	NA	ASSLGQRNEKLF
TRBV2	TRBJ2-2	NA	ASNDPGQNTGELF
TRBV14	TRBJ2-4	few	ASSQGGTGYALVKNIQY
TRBV29-1	TRBJ1-1	NA	SVRGLNTEAF
TRBV7-2	TRBJ2-3	NA	VSSPQPDTQY
TRBV7-8	TRBJ1-2	few	ASSLPDRGLSGYT
TRBV6-1	TRBJ2-2	NA	ASRVQAPTGELF
TRBV29-1	TRBJ2-3	NA	SVGGTGGTDTQY